Each of the 2 T cell receptor beta chains below was sequenced from the same sample in a study of response to subunit inactivated influenza vaccine. TCRdb processed the RT-PCR reads anew with MiXCR; each CDR3 protein has one entry. This table holds about 500,000 distinct CDR3 sequences, about 15% found once. This specimen was CD4+ T cells sorted from PBMCs, taken less than 25 months after vaccination. The receptors were gathered from a man between 50 and 69 years old who received an inactivated influenza vaccine.

This sequence joins TRBV11-2 and TRBJ2-3, with a weak D call TRBD2 (6 bases). V lost 3 bases and J lost 0, with 13 bases in between. The CDR3 loop spans 16 amino acids. CDR1 is SGHAT, CDR2 FQNNGV, per germline. The CDR3 reads CASSFGRGTSTDTQYF. As DNA, the CDR3 is TGTGCCAGCAGCTTTGGTCGGGGGACTAGCACAGATACGCAGTATTTT.

This clonotype came up a few times. The rearrangement links TRBV4-2 to TRBJ1-6; 7 nucleotides agree with TRBD1. This CDR3 is built from 17 residues. Germline V gene data show CDR1 as LGHNA and CDR2 as YNFKEQ. V lost 0 bases, J lost 9 bases, and 11 bases stayed unmatched. CDR3 in DNA: TGTGCCAGCAGCCAAGAACCCCACAGGGGAGTGCGTTCACCCCTCCACTTT. This encodes CASSQEPHRGVRSPLHF.